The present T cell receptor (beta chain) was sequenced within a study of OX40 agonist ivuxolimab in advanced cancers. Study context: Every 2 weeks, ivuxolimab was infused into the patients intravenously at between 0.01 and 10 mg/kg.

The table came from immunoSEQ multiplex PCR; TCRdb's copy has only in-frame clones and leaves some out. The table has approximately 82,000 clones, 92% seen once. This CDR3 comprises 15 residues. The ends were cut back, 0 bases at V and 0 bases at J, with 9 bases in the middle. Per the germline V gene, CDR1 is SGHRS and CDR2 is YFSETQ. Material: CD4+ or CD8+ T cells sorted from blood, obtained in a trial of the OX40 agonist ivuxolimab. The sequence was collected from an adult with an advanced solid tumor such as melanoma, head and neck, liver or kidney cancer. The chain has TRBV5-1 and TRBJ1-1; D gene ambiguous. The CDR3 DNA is TGCGCCAGCAGCTTGGTAGGAGGTATGAACACTGAAGCTTTCTTT. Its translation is CASSLVGGMNTEAFF.